Presented here are 20 T cell receptor beta chains from one specimen sequenced in a study of blood T cell repertoires in COVID-19. This table comes from immunoSEQ multiplex PCR, and its TCRdb copy is limited to in-frame clones, with some not included. The table has roughly 250,000 clones, 85% to 90% seen once. Sequencing used peripheral blood. The receptor source for this set is a woman aged 25 to 39 with COVID-19, enrolled during active disease.

V and J are TRBV11-2 and TRBJ2-5; the match to TRBD2 covers 11 bases. Germline CDR1 is SGHAT and CDR2 is FQNNGV. The CDR3 covers 13 residues. The V segment lost 7 bases and the J segment 4 bases; nucleotides outside the gene matches: 2. The CDR3 nucleotides are TGTGCCAGCACACTAGCGGGGGCAGAGACCCAGTACTTC. Residues: CASTLAGAETQYF.

This clone has just one count. This chain joins TRBV20-1 and TRBJ1-2; no reliable D call. Germline CDR1 and CDR2: DFQATT and SNEGSKA (reference sequence). Trimming pared 6 bases from V and 7 bases from J, leaving 9 bases between. This CDR3 contains 10 residues. The CDR3: CSAQLGGYTF. The CDR3 nucleotides are TGCAGTGCACAACTAGGTGGCTACACCTTC.

This clone was picked up a small number of times. The chain couples TRBV18 to TRBJ1-1; D perhaps matches TRBD1 (5 bases). Trimming removed 3 bases at V and 0 bases at J, with 11 bases between. CDR1 is KGHSH and CDR2 is LQKENI in the germline V gene. This CDR3 region has 15 residues. DNA of the CDR3: TGTGCCAGCTCACCTTCGACAGCTATGAACACTGAAGCTTTCTTT. Amino acids: CASSPSTAMNTEAFF.

The rearrangement links TRBV4-1 to TRBJ2-1; D might be TRBD1 (7 bases). Deletions cut 4 bases from V and 9 bases from J, with 25 bases between. This CDR3 region has 17 residues. The germline gives CDR1 MGHRA, CDR2 YSYEKL. The CDR3 DNA follows: TGCGCCAGCAGCCGAGTAGACCTGGAGGGGGCCCATTCTGAGCAGTTCTTC. Translated: CASSRVDLEGAHSEQFF.

The chain couples TRBV4-1 to TRBJ2-2; 9 bases line up with TRBD2. The trim removed 1 base at V and 5 bases at J, leaving 14 bases unmatched. CDR1 is MGHRA, CDR2 YSYEKL, per germline. The CDR3 has 19 amino acids. CDR3 amino acids: CASSQGQPGVAGVTGELFF. The CDR3 DNA is TGCGCCAGCAGCCAAGGACAGCCTGGGGTAGCGGGGGTTACCGGGGAGCTGTTTTTT.

This clone appeared once. This rearrangement joins TRBV3-1 (or the pseudogene TRBV3-2) to TRBJ1-4; possibly TRBD1 for D (5 bases). The germline CDR1 and CDR2 sequences are LGHDT and YNNKEL (reference sequence). The V end lost 4 bases, the J end lost 1 base, and 10 bases lay between the germline ends. The CDR3 consists of 15 residues. The CDR3, as DNA: TGTGCCAGCAGCCTCCGGGGGGGAACTAATGAAAAACTGTTTTTT. Its protein product is CASSLRGGTNEKLFF.

The V and J genes are TRBV11-1 and TRBJ1-2; D unclear. The CDR3 contains 14 residues. Trimming pared 1 base from V and 1 base from J, leaving 7 bases between. Germline CDR1 reads SGHAT; CDR2 reads FQDESV (reference sequence). The CDR3, as DNA: TGTGCCAGCAGCTTAGACTCCTATAACTATGGCTACACCTTC. Residues: CASSLDSYNYGYTF.

The V gene is TRBV19, the J gene TRBJ2-1; a weak D match, TRBD1 (6 bases). Per germline, CDR1 LNHDA and CDR2 SQIVND (reference sequence). This CDR3 spans 15 amino acids. V shed 5 bases and J shed 5 bases, with 16 bases lying between them. CDR3 region: CASSLRDIPHNEQFF. The CDR3 DNA sequence: TGTGCCAGTAGTCTACGGGACATTCCTCACAATGAGCAGTTCTTC.

The J gene is TRBJ1-2, the V gene TRBV28; 8 bases match TRBD1. The length of the CDR3 is 12 residues. The V gene end was trimmed by 6 bases and the J gene end by 8 bases; junction bases not matched to a gene: 5. The germline V gene encodes CDR1 MDHEN and CDR2 SYDVKM. In nucleotides, the CDR3 is TGTGCCAGCAGGTGGACAGGGCCGGGCTACACCTTC. This sequence encodes CASRWTGPGYTF.

The V and J genes are TRBV5-1 and TRBJ2-1; the D gene is possibly TRBD1 (6 bases). The germline V and J ends were trimmed by 4 bases and 8 bases, with 16 bases remaining between them. Germline assignment: CDR1 SGHRS and CDR2 YFSETQ. This CDR3 spans 14 amino acids. The CDR3 DNA follows: TGCGCCAGCAGCACGCTTACAGGGTCGGATGAGCAGTTCTTC. Amino acids: CASSTLTGSDEQFF.

V and J are TRBV24-1 and TRBJ1-1; a possible D gene is TRBD1 (5 bases). The germline V gene encodes CDR1 KGHDR and CDR2 SFDVKD. With 2 bases removed from V and 6 bases from J, the gap between germline ends came to 21 bases. The CDR3 is 17 residues long. The DNA for the CDR3 is TGTGCCACCAGTGATTCGAACCCCCGGGGGGGGATCGCTGAAGCTTTCTTT. Translation gives CATSDSNPRGGIAEAFF.

This clone was found a few times. V is TRBV5-4 and J is TRBJ1-1; maybe TRBD1 (5 bases). Trimming removed 4 bases at V and 2 bases at J, with 18 bases between. The CDR3 totals 16 residues. Per the germline V gene, CDR1 is SGHNT and CDR2 is YYREEE (reference sequence). The CDR3 is CASSRPGPWENTEAFF. The DNA of the CDR3 is TGTGCCAGCAGCCGACCAGGGCCATGGGAAAACACTGAAGCTTTCTTT. Using reference TRBV5-4 and TRBJ1-1 for the parts outside the CDR3, the full variable domain is ETGVTQSPTHLIKTRGQQVTLRCSSQSGHNTVSWYQQALGQGPQFIFQYYREEENGRGNFPPRFSGLQFPNYSSELNVNALELDDSALYLCASSRPGPWENTEAFFGQGTRLTVV.

V is TRBV11-2 and J is TRBJ2-2, with 11 bases matching TRBD2. In germline, CDR1 is SGHAT, CDR2 FQNNGV. The CDR3 extends over 14 amino acids. The V segment lost 6 bases and the J segment 10 bases; nucleotides outside the gene matches: 7. Written as DNA, the CDR3 is TGTGCCAGCAGACCTAGCGGGGGGCAGTTGGAGCTGTTTTTT. Translation gives CASRPSGGQLELFF.

This chain connects TRBV5-1 to TRBJ2-1; 7 positions match TRBD1. CDR3 length: 15 amino acids. The ends lost 4 bases at V and 2 bases at J; junction bases unmatched: 6. Per germline, CDR1 SGHRS and CDR2 YFSETQ. CDR3 bases: TGCGCCAGCAGCACGACAGGGCGTCCCTACAATGAGCAGTTCTTC. Translating it yields CASSTTGRPYNEQFF.

The V gene is TRBV5-6, the J gene TRBJ1-2; 10 bases fit TRBD1. The CDR3 is made up of 19 amino acids. Germline lookup yields CDR1 SGHDT and CDR2 YYEEEE. J was trimmed by 3 bases and V by 4 bases; bases with no gene match: 18. The CDR3 here is CASSRYAKTGTGVDYGYTF. The DNA of the CDR3 is TGTGCCAGCAGCCGCTATGCCAAAACCGGGACAGGGGTCGACTATGGCTACACCTTC. The complete variable domain, with remaining parts taken from reference TRBV5-6 and TRBJ1-2, reads DAGVTQSPTHLIKTRGQQVTLRCSPKSGHDTVSWYQQALGQGPQFIFQYYEEEERQRGNFPDRFSGHQFPNYSSELNVNALLLGDSALYLCASSRYAKTGTGVDYGYTFGSGTRLTVV.

The chain recombines TRBV5-6 with TRBJ2-3; 9 bases map to TRBD2. After removal of 1 base from V and 1 base from J, the junction contained 4 bases not matched to a gene. Germline CDR1 SGHDT, CDR2 YYEEEE. The CDR3 contains 16 residues. The CDR3 DNA reads TGTGCCAGCAGCTTGTCTGAGCGGGGGGGCACAGATACGCAGTATTTT. This codes for CASSLSERGGTDTQYF.

In its sample, this clone was seen once. The genes are TRBV5-5 and TRBJ2-7; D perhaps matches TRBD1 (6 bases). The V end was cut by 3 bases, the J end by 4 bases, with 14 bases between. Germline-derived CDR1 and CDR2 are SGHKS and YYEKEE (reference sequence). The CDR3 sequence is 14 residues long. This CDR3 is CASSWTRGTYEQYF. The CDR3 nucleotides are TGTGCCAGCAGCTGGACCAGGGGCACGTACGAGCAGTACTTC.

The rearrangement links TRBV6-5 to TRBJ1-5, with D perhaps TRBD1 (5 bases). The V end lost 6 bases, the J end lost 6 bases, and 12 bases lay between the germline ends. The CDR3 covers 13 residues. From germline, CDR1 is MNHEY and CDR2 SVGAGI. The CDR3 DNA reads as TGTGCCAGCAGGGAGGGGCAAGGTCAGCCCCAGCATTTT. Amino acid sequence: CASREGQGQPQHF.

The chain carries TRBV5-1 and TRBJ2-3, with TRBD2 identical over 8 bases. The CDR3 is made up of 15 amino acids. V dropped 4 bases and J dropped 8; count of bases not matched to a gene: 12. Germline CDR1 reads SGHRS; CDR2 reads YFSETQ. The CDR3 nucleotides are TGCGCCAGCAGCCCAGCGGGGGTCAGGGCGGGTACGCAGTATTTT. It yields the protein CASSPAGVRAGTQYF.

The CDR3 loop is CSAPRDYGYTF. CDR3 sequence (DNA): TGCAGTGCTCCGAGGGACTATGGCTACACCTTC. The rearrangement uses TRBV20-1 and TRBJ1-2; D is unresolved. There are 11 residues in the CDR3. The germline gives CDR1 DFQATT, CDR2 SNEGSKA (reference sequence). V shed 5 bases and J shed 3 bases, with 7 bases lying between them.